This TCR beta chain comes out of a study of PD-L1 blockade in urothelial cancer. About the study: Beginning in about 2014, patients received atezolizumab, given as 1,200 mg intravenously every 3 weeks.

V was cut by 2 bases and J by 4 bases, with 14 bases left in between. Germline values: CDR1 SGHTA, CDR2 FQGNSA. The CDR3 runs to 15 residues. Regarding time point: peripheral blood 6 weeks after treatment start. The patients had locally advanced or metastatic urothelial carcinoma. Peripheral blood mononuclear cells were collected from every patient before and during treatment, yielding between 1 and 8 samples per patient. Sequencing used immunoSEQ multiplex PCR; TCRdb keeps in-frame clones, though not all of them. The sample has some 110,000 clones, 91% seen once. The rearrangement links TRBV7-2 to TRBJ2-5, with D perhaps matching TRBD2 (6 bases). This TCR was recovered from a man in his 60s with urothelial cancer. Material: PBMCs, obtained around atezolizumab (anti-PD-L1) treatment. CDR3 amino acids: CASSLRAGGGETQYF. The CDR3 coding sequence is TGTGCCAGCAGCTTAAGGGCTGGGGGAGGAGAGACCCAGTACTTC.